The 4 T cell receptor beta chains reported below all come from one sample, sequenced in a study of blood T cell repertoires in COVID-19. Using immunoSEQ multiplex PCR, the repertoire was profiled, and TCRdb retains in-frame clones only, with some absent. The sample contains about 220,000 clones, more than 70% of which appear only once. The sample comprised peripheral blood. These TCRs come from a woman older than 75 with acute or convalescent COVID-19.

This chain joins TRBV7-9 and TRBJ1-2; the match to TRBD1 covers 8 bases. This CDR3 has 15 amino acids. Germline V lookup: CDR1 SEHNR, CDR2 FQNEAQ (reference sequence). J gave up 4 bases and V 5 bases, and 9 bases lay outside the gene matches. The CDR3 nucleotides read TGTGCCAGCAGCCCCCTGGACAGGGAAGGCTATGGCTACACCTTC. Protein sequence: CASSPLDREGYGYTF. The complete variable domain, with remaining parts taken from reference TRBV7-9 and TRBJ1-2, reads DTGVSQNPRHKITKRGQNVTFRCDPISEHNRLYWYRQTLGQGPEFLTYFQNEAQLEKSRLLSDRFSAERPKGSFSTLEIQRTEQGDSAMYLCASSPLDREGYGYTFGSGTRLTVV.

With respect to this clone: The same CDR3 can be traced to other DNA sequences in this sample. The V and J genes are TRBV3-1 (or the pseudogene TRBV3-2) and TRBJ1-2; D is undetermined. V dropped 3 bases and J dropped 3 bases, with 8 bases sitting between them. Germline V gene lookup returns CDR1 LGHDT and CDR2 YNNKEL (reference sequence). CDR3 length: 13 amino acids. CDR3 DNA: TGTGCCAGCAGCCAGACCGGGGACTATGGCTACACCTTC. Residues: CASSQTGDYGYTF.

The V and J genes are TRBV6-5 and TRBJ1-2; no reliable D call. V gave up 5 bases and J gave up 5 bases, with 15 bases separating them. The V gene's germline CDR1 is MNHEY and CDR2 SVGAGI. The CDR3 is made up of 14 amino acids. The chain's CDR3 is CASSTLDRLYGYTF. In nucleotides, the CDR3 is TGTGCCAGCAGTACCCTAGATCGTCTATATGGCTACACCTTC.

J is TRBJ1-2 and V is TRBV4-1; 10 positions agree with TRBD1. Germline V gene lookup returns CDR1 MGHRA and CDR2 YSYEKL. The junction had 11 bases not matched to a gene; V was cut back by 4 bases and J by 3 bases. This CDR3 contains 17 residues. The CDR3: CASSRLPGTGVDYGYTF. CDR3 sequence (DNA): TGCGCCAGCAGCCGACTTCCCGGGACAGGGGTGGACTATGGCTACACCTTC.